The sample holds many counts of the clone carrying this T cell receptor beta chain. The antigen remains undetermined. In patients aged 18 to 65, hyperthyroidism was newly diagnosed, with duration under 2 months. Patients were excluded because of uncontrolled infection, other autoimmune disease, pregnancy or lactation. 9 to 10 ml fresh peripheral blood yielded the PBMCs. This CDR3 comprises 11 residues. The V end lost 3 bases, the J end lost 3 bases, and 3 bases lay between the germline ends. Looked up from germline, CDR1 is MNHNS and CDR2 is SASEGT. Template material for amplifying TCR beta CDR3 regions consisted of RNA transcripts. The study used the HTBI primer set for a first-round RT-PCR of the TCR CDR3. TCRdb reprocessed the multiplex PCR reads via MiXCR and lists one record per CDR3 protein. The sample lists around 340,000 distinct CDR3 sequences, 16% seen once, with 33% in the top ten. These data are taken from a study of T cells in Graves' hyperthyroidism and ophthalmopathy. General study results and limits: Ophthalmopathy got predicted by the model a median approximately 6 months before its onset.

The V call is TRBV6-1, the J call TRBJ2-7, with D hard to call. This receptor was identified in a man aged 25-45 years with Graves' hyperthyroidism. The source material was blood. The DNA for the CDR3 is TGTGCCAGCAGTGACAACTACGAGCAGTACTTC. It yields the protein CASSDNYEQYF.